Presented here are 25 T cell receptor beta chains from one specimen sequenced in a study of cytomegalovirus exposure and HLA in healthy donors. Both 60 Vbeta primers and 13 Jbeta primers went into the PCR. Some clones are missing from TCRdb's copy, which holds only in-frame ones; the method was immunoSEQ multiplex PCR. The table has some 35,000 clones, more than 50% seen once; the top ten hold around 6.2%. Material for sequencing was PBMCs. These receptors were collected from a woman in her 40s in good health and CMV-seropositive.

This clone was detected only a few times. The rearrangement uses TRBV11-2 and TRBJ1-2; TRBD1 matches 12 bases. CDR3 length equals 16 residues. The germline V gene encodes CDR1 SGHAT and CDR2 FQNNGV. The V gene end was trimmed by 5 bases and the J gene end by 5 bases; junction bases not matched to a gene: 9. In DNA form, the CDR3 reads TGTGCCAGCAGCCCCCGGGACAGGGGGCTAAATTATGGCTACACCTTC. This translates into CASSPRDRGLNYGYTF.

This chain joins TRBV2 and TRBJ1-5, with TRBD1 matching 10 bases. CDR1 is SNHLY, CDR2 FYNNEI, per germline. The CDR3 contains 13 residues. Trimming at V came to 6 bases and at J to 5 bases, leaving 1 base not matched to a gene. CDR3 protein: CASRGTGDQPQHF. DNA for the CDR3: TGTGCCAGCAGGGGGACAGGGGATCAGCCCCAGCATTTT.

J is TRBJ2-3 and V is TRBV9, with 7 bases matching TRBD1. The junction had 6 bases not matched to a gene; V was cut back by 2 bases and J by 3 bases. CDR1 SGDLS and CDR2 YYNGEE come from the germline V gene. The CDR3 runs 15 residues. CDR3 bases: TGTGCCAGCAGCGTTCAGGGGGTTCGTACAGATACGCAGTATTTT. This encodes CASSVQGVRTDTQYF.

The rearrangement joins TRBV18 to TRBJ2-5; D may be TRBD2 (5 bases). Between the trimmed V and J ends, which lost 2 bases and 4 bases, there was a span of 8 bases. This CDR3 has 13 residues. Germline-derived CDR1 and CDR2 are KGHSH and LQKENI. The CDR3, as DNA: TGTGCCAGCTCACCATTCGAGGGAGAGACCCAGTACTTC. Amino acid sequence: CASSPFEGETQYF.

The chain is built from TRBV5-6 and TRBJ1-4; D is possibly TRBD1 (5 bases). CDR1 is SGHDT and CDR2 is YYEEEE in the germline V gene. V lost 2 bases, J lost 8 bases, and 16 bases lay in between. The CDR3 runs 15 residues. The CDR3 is CASSFWGRGLEKLFF. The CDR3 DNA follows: TGTGCCAGCAGCTTCTGGGGTAGGGGTCTGGAAAAACTGTTTTTT. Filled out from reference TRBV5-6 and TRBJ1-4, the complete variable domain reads DAGVTQSPTHLIKTRGQQVTLRCSPKSGHDTVSWYQQALGQGPQFIFQYYEEEERQRGNFPDRFSGHQFPNYSSELNVNALLLGDSALYLCASSFWGRGLEKLFFGSGTQLSVL.

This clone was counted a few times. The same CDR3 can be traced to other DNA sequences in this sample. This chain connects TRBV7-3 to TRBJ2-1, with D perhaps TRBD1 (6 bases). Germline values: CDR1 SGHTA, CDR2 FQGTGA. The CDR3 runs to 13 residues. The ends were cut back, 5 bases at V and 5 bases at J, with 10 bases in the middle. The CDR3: CASSLGQNNEQFF. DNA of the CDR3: TGTGCCAGCAGCCTCGGACAGAACAATGAGCAGTTCTTC.

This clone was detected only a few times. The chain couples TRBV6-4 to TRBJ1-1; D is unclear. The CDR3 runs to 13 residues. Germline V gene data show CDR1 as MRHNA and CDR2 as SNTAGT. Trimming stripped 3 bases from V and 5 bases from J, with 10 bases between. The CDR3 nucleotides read TGTGCCAGCAGTGAGGCCGCGGGGACTGAAGCTTTCTTT. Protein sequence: CASSEAAGTEAFF.

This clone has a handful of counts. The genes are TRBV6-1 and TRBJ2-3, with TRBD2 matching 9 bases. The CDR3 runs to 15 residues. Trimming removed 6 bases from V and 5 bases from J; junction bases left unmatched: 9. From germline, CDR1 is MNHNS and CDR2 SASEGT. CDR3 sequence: CASRVGGGAGDTQYF. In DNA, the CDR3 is TGTGCCAGCAGAGTGGGCGGGGGGGCCGGAGATACGCAGTATTTT.

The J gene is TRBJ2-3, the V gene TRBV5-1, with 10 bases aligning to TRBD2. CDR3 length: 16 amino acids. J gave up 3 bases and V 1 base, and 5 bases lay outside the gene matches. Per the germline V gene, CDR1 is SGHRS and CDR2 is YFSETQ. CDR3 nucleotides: TGCGCCAGCAGCTTGTCTACTAGCGGGGAAACAGATACGCAGTATTTT. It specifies CASSLSTSGETDTQYF.

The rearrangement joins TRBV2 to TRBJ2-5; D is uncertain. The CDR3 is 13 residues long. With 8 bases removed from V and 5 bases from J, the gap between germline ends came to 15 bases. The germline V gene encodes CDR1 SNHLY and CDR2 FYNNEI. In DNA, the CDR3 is TGTGCCAGCTTAAAGCTATTCGCCGAGACCCAGTACTTC. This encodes CASLKLFAETQYF.

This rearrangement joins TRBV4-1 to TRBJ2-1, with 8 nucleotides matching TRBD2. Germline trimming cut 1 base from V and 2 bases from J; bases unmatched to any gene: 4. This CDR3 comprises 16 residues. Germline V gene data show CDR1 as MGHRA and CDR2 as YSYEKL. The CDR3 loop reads CASSQAGSGTYNEQFF. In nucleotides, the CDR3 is TGCGCCAGCAGCCAAGCTGGTAGCGGGACCTACAATGAGCAGTTCTTC.

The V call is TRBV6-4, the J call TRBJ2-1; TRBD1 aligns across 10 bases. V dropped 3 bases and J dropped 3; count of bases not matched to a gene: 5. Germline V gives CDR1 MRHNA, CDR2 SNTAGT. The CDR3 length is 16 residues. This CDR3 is CASSERTGGDYNEQFF. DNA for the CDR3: TGTGCCAGCAGTGAACGGACAGGGGGAGACTACAATGAGCAGTTCTTC.

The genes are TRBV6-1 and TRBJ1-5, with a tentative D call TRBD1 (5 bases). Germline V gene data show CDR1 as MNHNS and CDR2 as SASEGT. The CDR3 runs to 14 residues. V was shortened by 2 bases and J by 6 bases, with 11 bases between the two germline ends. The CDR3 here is CASSERQYGQPQHF. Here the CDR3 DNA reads TGTGCCAGCAGTGAAAGACAGTACGGTCAGCCCCAGCATTTT.

In DNA form, the CDR3 reads TGTGCCAGCTCACCCAGAGATACGCAGTATTTT. Its translation is CASSPRDTQYF. V gene TRBV18 combines with J gene TRBJ2-3; unclear D gene. Germline V gene data show CDR1 as KGHSH and CDR2 as LQKENI. Trimming took off 3 bases at V and 5 bases at J, with 3 bases between the two ends. CDR3 length: 11 residues. Together with reference TRBV18 and TRBJ2-3, the CDR3 gives the full variable domain: NAGVMQNPRHLVRRRGQEARLRCSPMKGHSHVYWYRQLPEEGLKFMVYLQKENIIDESGMPKERFSAEFPKEGPSILRIQQVVRGDSAAYFCASSPRDTQYFGPGTRLTVL.

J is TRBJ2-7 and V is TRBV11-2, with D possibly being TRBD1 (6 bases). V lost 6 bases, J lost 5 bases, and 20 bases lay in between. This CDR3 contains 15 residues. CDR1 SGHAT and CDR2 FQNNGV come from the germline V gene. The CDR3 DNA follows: TGTGCCAGCAGGCCGTGGGACACGCTTTCCCACGAGCAGTACTTC. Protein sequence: CASRPWDTLSHEQYF.

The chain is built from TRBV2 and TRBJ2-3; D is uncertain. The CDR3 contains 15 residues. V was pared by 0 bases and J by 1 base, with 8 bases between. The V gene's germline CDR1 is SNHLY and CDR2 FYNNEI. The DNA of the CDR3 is TGTGCCAGCAGTGAAGCGGGCAGCCGCACAGATACGCAGTATTTT. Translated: CASSEAGSRTDTQYF.

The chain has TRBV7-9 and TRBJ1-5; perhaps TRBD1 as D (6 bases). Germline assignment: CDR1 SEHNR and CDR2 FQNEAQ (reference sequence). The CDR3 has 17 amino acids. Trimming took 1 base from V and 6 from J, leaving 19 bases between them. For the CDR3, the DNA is TGTGCCAGCAGCTTAGATACCAACGGGGGGCTCGCTCAGCCCCAGCATTTT. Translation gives CASSLDTNGGLAQPQHF.

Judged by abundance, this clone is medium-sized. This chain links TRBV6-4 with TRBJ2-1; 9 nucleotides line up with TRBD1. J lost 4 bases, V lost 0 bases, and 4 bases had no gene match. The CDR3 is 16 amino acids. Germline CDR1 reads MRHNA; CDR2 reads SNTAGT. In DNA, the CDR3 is TGTGCCAGCAGTGACTCAGGGACAGGGAGTTACAATGAGCAGTTCTTC. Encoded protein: CASSDSGTGSYNEQFF.

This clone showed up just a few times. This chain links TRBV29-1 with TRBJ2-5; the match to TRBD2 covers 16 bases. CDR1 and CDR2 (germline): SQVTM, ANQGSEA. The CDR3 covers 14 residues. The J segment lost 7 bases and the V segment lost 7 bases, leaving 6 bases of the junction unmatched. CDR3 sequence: CSAGTSGGGGTQYF. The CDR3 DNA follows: TGCAGCGCCGGGACTAGCGGGGGGGGTGGGACCCAGTACTTC.

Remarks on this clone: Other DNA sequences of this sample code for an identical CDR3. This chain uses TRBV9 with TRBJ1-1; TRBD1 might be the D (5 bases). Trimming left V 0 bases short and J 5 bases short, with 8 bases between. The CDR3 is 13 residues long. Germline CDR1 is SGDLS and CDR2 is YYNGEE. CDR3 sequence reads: CASSVGGRTEAFF. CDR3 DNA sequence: TGTGCCAGCAGCGTAGGGGGGAGGACTGAAGCTTTCTTT.

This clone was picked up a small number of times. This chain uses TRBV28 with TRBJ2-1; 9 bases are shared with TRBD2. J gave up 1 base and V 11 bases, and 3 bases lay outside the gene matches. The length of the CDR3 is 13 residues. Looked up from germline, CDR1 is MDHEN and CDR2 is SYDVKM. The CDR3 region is CACGGASYNEQFF. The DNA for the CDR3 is TGTGCCTGCGGGGGGGCGTCCTACAATGAGCAGTTCTTC. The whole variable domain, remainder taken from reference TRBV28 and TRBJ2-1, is DVKVTQSSRYLVKRTGEKVFLECVQDMDHENMFWYRQDPGLGLRLIYFSYDVKMKEKGDIPEGYSVSREKKERFSLILESASTNQTSMYLCACGGASYNEQFFGPGTRLTVL.

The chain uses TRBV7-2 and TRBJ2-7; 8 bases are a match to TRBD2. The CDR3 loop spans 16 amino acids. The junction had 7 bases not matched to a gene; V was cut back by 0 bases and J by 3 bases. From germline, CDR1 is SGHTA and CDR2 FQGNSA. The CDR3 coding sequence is TGTGCCAGCAGCTTAGCGGCGGGGGGCGTCTACTACGAGCAGTACTTC. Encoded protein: CASSLAAGGVYYEQYF.

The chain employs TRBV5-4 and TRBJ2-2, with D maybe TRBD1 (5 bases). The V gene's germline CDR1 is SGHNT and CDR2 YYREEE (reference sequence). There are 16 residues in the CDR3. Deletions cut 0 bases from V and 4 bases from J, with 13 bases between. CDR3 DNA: TGTGCCAGCAGCTTGGCTTTGGCGCAGGGCACCGGGGAGCTGTTTTTT. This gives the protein CASSLALAQGTGELFF. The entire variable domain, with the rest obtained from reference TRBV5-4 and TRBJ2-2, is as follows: ETGVTQSPTHLIKTRGQQVTLRCSSQSGHNTVSWYQQALGQGPQFIFQYYREEENGRGNFPPRFSGLQFPNYSSELNVNALELDDSALYLCASSLALAQGTGELFFGEGSRLTVL.

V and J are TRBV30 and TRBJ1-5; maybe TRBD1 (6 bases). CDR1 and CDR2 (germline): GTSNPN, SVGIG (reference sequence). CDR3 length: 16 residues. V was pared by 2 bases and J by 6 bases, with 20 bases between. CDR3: CAWSYFGTFGSQPQHF. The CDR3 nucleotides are TGTGCCTGGAGTTACTTCGGGACATTTGGGAGTCAGCCCCAGCATTTT.

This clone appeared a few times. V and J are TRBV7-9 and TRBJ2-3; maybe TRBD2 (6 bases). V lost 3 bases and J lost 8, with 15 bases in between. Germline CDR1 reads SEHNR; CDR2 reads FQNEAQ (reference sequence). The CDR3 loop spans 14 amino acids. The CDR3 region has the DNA TGTGCCAGCAGCTTCGCCGGGACTCAGGGTACGCAGTATTTT. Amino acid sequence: CASSFAGTQGTQYF.